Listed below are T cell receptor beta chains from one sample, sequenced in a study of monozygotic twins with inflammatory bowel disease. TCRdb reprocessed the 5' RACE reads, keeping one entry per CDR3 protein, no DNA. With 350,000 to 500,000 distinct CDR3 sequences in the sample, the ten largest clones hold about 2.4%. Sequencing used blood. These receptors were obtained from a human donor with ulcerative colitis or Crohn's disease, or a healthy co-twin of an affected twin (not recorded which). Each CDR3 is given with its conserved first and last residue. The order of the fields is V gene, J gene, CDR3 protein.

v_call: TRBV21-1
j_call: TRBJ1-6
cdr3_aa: CASSFGTGNYNSPLHF

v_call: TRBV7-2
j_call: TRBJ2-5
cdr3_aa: CASSFRGGAETQYF

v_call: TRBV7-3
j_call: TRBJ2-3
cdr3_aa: CASSLVSGTDTQYF

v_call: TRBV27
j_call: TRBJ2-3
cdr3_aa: CASSLDSLAGVQPDTQYF

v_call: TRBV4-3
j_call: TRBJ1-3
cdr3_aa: CASSQGRLTGNTIYF

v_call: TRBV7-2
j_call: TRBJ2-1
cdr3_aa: CASSPRLAGKDEQFF

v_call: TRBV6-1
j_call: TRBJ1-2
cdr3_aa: CASRPGTNYGYTF

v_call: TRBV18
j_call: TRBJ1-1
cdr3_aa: CASSPLVGGYTEAFF

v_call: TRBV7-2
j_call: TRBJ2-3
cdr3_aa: CASSLARGTLGTQYF

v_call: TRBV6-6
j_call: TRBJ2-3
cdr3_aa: CASSGTGLDTQYF

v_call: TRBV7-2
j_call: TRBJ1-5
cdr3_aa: CASSPGQGALGQPQHF

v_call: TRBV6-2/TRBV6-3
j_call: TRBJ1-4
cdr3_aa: CASSDRQGPKQRSLFF

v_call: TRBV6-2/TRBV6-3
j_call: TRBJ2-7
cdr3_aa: CASSPWTSPNEQYF

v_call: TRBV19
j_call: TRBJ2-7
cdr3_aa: CASNGRSDGVGEQYF

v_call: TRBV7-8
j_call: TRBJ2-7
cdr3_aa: CASSPGPDYSYKQYF

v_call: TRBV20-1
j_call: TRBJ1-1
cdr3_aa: CSALYSGSDTEAFF

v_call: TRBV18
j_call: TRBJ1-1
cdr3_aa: CASSPISGEAFF

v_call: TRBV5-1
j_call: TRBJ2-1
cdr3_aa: CASSPQPGSHGDEQFF

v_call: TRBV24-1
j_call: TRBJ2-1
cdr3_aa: CATSDPGTSGRNEQFF

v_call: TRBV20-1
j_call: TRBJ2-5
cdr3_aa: CSARVWGGETQYF

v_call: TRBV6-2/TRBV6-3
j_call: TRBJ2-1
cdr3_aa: CASSSLGQTRQFF

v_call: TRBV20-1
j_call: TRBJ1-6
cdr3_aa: CSARGGTGSLYNSPLHF

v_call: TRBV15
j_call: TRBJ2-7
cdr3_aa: CATSPQGGSTYEQYF

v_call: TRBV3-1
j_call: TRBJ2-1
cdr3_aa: CASSHPSGGEQFF

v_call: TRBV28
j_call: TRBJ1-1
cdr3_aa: CASSPLGGLWEAFF

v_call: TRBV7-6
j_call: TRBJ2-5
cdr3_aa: CASSAQFAASETQYF

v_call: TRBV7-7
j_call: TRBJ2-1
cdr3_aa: CASSSDRRGEQFF

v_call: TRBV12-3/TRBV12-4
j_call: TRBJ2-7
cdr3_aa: CASSQDRRGNEQYF

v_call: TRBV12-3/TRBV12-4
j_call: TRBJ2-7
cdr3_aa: CASSRPGQFYYEQYF

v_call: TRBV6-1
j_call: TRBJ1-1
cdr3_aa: CASSHQENTEAFF

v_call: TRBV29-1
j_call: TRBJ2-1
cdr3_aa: CSVAGRAYNEQFF

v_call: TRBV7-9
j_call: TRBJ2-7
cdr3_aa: CASSRGTPYEQYF

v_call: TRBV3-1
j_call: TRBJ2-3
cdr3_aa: CASSQDAGGSDTQYF

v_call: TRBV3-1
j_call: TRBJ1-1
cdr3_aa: CASSVSGAAEAFF

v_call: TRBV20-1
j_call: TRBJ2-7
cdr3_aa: CSAVGGYEQYF

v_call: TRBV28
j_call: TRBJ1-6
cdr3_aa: CASSSPTGRNSPLHF

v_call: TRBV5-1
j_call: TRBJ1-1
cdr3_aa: CASSYDITGNTEAFF

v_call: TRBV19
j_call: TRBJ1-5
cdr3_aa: CASTGLGNQPQHF

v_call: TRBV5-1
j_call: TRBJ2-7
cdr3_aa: CASSPGIAGNEQYF

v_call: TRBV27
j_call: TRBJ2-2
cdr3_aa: CASSFAWAGELFF

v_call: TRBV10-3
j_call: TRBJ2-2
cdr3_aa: CAISESWTNGELFF